The entry below describes one TCR beta chain. The data are from a study of blood T cell repertoires in COVID-19. Study-wide context: PBMCs, B-cell-depleted T cells, or T cells were the source of the cDNA or gDNA that made up the material.

The length of the CDR3 is 14 residues. V was cut by 5 bases and J by 2 bases, with 10 bases left in between. CDR1 is SEHNR, CDR2 FQNEAQ, per germline (reference sequence). Source study methods: Reference gene primer amplification yielded estimated nucleated cell counts. The protocol was immunoSEQ multiplex PCR, while the TCRdb copy is restricted to in-frame clones and leaves out a portion. V, J and clone size are those of that table, while D and trimming were read from the DNA. The table lists 110,000 to 150,000 clones, around 84% of them singletons, with roughly a tenth in the top ten. This chain connects TRBV7-9 to TRBJ1-3; the D gene is possibly TRBD1 (6 bases). The sequenced sample was peripheral blood. This clonotype was sampled from a man aged 55 to 70 with active or convalescent COVID-19. The DNA of the CDR3 is TGTGCCAGCAGCCCACAGGGTACTGGAAACACCATATATTTT. Translated, it gives CASSPQGTGNTIYF.